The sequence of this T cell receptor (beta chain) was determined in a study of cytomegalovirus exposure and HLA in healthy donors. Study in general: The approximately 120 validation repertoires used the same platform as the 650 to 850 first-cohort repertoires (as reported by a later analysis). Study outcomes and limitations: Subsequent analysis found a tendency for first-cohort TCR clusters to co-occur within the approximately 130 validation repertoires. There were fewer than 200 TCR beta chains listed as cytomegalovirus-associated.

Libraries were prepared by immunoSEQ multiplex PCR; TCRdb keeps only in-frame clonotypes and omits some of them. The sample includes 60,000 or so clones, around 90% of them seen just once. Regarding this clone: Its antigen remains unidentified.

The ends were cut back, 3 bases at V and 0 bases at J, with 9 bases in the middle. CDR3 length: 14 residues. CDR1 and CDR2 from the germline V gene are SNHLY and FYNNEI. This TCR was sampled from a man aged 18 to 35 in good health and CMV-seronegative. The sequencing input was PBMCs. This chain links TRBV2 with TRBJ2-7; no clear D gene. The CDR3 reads CASSDGYGSYEQYF. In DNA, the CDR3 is TGTGCCAGCAGTGACGGTTACGGCTCCTACGAGCAGTACTTC.